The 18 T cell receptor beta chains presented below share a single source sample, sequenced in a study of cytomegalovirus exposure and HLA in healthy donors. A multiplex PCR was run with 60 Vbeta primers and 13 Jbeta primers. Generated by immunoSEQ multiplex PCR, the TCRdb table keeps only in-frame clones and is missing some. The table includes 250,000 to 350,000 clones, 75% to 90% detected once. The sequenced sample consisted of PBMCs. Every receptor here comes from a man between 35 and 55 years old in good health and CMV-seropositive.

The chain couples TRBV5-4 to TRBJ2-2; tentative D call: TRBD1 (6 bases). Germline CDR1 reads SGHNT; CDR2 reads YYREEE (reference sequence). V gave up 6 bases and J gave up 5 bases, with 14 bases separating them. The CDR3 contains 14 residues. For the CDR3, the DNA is TGTGCCAGCAAGGGGGACATAATAACCGGGGAGCTGTTTTTT. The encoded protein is CASKGDIITGELFF.

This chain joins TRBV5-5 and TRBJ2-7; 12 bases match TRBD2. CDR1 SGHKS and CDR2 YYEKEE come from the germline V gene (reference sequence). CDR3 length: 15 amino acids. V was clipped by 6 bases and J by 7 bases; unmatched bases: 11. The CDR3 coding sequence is TGTGCCAGCACCCGGGTACTAGCGGGAGGCCCAGAGCAGTACTTC. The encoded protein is CASTRVLAGGPEQYF.

The CDR3 DNA is TGTGCCAGCAGCGTAGGGGGGACAGCCTCTTACGAGCAGTACTTC. Translation gives CASSVGGTASYEQYF. The chain has TRBV9 and TRBJ2-7; 7 bases line up with TRBD1. The CDR3 spans 15 residues. Germline loops: CDR1 SGDLS, CDR2 YYNGEE. With V trimmed by 0 bases and J by 4 bases, 7 bases remained unmatched. Using reference TRBV9 and TRBJ2-7 for the parts outside the CDR3, the full variable domain is DSGVTQTPKHLITATGQRVTLRCSPRSGDLSVYWYQQSLDQGLQFLIQYYNGEERAKGNILERFSAQQFPDLHSELNLSSLELGDSALYFCASSVGGTASYEQYFGPGTRLTVT.

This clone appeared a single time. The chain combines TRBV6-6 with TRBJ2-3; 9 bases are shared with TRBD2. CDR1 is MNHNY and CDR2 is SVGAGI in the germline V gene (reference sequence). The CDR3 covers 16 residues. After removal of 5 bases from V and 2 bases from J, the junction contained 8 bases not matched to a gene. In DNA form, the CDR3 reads TGTGCCAGCAGTCTGTACCTAGCGGGGCCCACAGATACGCAGTATTTT. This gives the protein CASSLYLAGPTDTQYF.

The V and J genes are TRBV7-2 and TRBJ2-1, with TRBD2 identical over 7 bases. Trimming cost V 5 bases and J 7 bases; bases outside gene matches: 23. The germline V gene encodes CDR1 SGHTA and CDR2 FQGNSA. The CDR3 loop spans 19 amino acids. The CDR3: CASSPRLGGRGTGGNEQFF. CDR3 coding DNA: TGTGCCAGCAGCCCCAGGCTTGGGGGACGGGGAACCGGGGGGAATGAGCAGTTCTTC.

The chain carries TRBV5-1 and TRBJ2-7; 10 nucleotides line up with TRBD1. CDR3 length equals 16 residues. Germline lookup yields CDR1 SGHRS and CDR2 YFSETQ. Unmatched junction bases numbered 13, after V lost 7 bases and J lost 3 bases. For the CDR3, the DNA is TGCGCCAGCTCCATCTCCTCCGGGACAGGGGTCTACGAGCAGTACTTC. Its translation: CASSISSGTGVYEQYF.

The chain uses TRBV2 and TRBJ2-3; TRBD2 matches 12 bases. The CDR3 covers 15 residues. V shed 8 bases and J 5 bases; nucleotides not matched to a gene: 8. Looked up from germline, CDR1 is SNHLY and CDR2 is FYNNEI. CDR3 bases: TGTGCCAGCGGGGGGCGACTAGCGGGAGTAGATACGCAGTATTTT. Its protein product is CASGGRLAGVDTQYF.

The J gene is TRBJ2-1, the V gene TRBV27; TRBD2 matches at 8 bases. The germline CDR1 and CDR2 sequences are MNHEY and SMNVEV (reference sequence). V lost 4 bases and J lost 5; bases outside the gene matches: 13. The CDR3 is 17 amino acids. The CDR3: CASSSTSVLGFDNEQFF. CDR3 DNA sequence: TGTGCCAGCAGTTCGACTAGCGTCCTAGGTTTCGACAATGAGCAGTTCTTC.

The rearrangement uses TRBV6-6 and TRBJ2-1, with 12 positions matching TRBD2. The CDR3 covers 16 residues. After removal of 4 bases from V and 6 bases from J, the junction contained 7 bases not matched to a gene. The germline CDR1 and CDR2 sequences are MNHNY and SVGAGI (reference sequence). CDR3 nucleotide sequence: TGTGCCAGCAGTTCCCTTCTAGCGGGAGGGGGCAATGAGCAGTTCTTC. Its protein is CASSSLLAGGGNEQFF.

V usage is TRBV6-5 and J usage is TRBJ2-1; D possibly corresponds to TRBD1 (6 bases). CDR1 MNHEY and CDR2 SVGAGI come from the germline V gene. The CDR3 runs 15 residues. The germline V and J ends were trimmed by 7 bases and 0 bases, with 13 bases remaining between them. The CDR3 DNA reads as TGTGCCAGCAAGCAGGGGCCGAGCTCCTACAATGAGCAGTTCTTC. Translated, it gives CASKQGPSSYNEQFF.

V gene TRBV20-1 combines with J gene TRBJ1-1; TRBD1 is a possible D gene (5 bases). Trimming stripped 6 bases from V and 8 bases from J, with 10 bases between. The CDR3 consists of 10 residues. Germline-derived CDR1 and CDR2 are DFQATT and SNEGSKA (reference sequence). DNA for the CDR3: TGCAGTGCATATGCAGGGGAAGCTTTCTTT. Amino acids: CSAYAGEAFF.

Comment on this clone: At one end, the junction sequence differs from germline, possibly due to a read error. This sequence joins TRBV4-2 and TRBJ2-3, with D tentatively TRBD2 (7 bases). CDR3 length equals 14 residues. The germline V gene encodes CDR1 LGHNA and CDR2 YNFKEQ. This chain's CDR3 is CASSQGGGTDTQYF. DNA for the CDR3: TGTGCCAGCAGCCAAGGGGGGGGCACGGATACGCAGTATTTT.

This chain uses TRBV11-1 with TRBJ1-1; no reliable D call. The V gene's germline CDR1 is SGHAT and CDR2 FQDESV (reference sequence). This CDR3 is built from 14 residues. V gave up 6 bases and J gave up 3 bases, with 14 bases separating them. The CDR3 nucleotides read TGTGCCAGCAGTTTCATACGGCGGGACACTGAAGCTTTCTTT. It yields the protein CASSFIRRDTEAFF.

The CDR3 sequence: CSALGYEQYF. The CDR3 nucleotides read TGCAGTGCTCTCGGGTACGAGCAGTACTTC. The chain has TRBV20-1 and TRBJ2-7; D not certain. CDR1 is DFQATT, CDR2 SNEGSKA, per germline (reference sequence). This CDR3 is built from 10 residues. Trimming cost V 5 bases and J 4 bases, with 6 bases left between them.

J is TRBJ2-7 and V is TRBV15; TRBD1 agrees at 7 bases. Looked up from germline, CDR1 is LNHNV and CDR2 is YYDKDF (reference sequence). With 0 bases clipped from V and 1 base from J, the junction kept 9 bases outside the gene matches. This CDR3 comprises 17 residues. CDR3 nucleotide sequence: TGTGCCACCAGCAGAGATCGACAGGGTCGCCTATCCTACGAGCAGTACTTC. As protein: CATSRDRQGRLSYEQYF.

CDR3 DNA sequence: TGTGCCAGCATCGACGGGGGTCGGTCTGGAAACACCATATATTTT. This translates into CASIDGGRSGNTIYF. The rearrangement links TRBV6-1 to TRBJ1-3; the D gene is possibly TRBD1 (5 bases). Trimming removed 7 bases at V and 1 base at J, with 14 bases between. Germline V lookup: CDR1 MNHNS, CDR2 SASEGT. This CDR3 comprises 15 residues.

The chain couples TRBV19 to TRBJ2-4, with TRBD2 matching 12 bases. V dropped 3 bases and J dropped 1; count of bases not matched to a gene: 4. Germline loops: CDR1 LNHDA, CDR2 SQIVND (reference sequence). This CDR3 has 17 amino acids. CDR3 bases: TGTGCCAGTAGTATGACTAGCGGGAGTTGGGCCAAAAACATTCAGTACTTC. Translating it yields CASSMTSGSWAKNIQYF.

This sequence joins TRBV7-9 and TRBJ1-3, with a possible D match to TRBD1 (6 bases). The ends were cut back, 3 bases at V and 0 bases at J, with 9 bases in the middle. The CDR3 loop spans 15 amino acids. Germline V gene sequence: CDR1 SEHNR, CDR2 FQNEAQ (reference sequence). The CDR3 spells CASSLTGLSGNTIYF. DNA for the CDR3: TGTGCCAGCAGCTTGACAGGCCTCTCTGGAAACACCATATATTTT.